Following are 28 T cell receptor beta chains from one sample sequenced in a study of radiotherapy plus CTLA-4 blockade in lung cancer. Measured with immunoSEQ multiplex PCR; TCRdb has only the in-frame clones, and not every one. The profile shows tens of thousands of clones, approximately 71% of them singletons. The source was peripheral blood, collected from a patient treated with radiotherapy plus ipilimumab. These receptors were collected from a human donor with non-small cell lung cancer whose response to radiotherapy plus ipilimumab could not be evaluated.

The chain is built from TRBV9 and TRBJ2-7, with TRBD2 matching 7 bases. J gave up 4 bases and V 1 base, and 5 bases lay outside the gene matches. This CDR3 spans 14 amino acids. Germline CDR1 and CDR2: SGDLS and YYNGEE. This CDR3 is CASSVRREHYEQYF. CDR3 DNA sequence: TGTGCCAGCAGCGTACGGCGGGAGCATTACGAGCAGTACTTC.

The chain joins TRBV28 to TRBJ2-1; 13 positions match TRBD2. The CDR3 has 15 amino acids. Germline V gene lookup returns CDR1 MDHEN and CDR2 SYDVKM. V was pared by 3 bases and J by 6 bases, with 2 bases of the junction left unmatched. CDR3 residues: CASSFTSGGANEQFF. The CDR3 DNA is TGTGCCAGCAGTTTTACTAGCGGGGGGGCCAATGAGCAGTTCTTC.

The chain uses TRBV9 and TRBJ2-7, with TRBD2 identical over 8 bases. Unmatched junction bases numbered 8, after V lost 0 bases and J lost 6 bases. The germline V gene encodes CDR1 SGDLS and CDR2 YYNGEE. The CDR3 totals 15 residues. For the CDR3, the DNA is TGTGCCAGCAGCGTAGTAGATAGCGGGGTCGTCGAGCAGTACTTC. Translation: CASSVVDSGVVEQYF.

In DNA, the CDR3 is TGTGCCAGCAGCGGGACATCGTGGCTCTCTGGGGCCAACGTCCTGACTTTC. Translating gives CASSGTSWLSGANVLTF. This chain links TRBV25-1 with TRBJ2-6, with D perhaps matching TRBD1 (6 bases). Trimming shortened V by 6 bases and J by 0 bases, and 15 bases separated the two germline ends. Per the germline V gene, CDR1 is MGHDK and CDR2 is SYGVNS. The CDR3 runs 17 residues.

This chain joins TRBV7-2 and TRBJ1-6, with D possibly TRBD1 on 6 matching bases. There are 14 residues in the CDR3. Germline assignment: CDR1 SGHTA and CDR2 FQGNSA. Trimming removed 6 bases at V and 4 bases at J, with 10 bases between. The CDR3 sequence: CASSPGQYNSPLHF. The CDR3 coding sequence is TGTGCCAGCAGTCCGGGACAATATAATTCACCCCTCCACTTT.

This clone was counted only a few times. V and J are TRBV2 and TRBJ1-4; tentative D call: TRBD1 (6 bases). CDR1 and CDR2 (germline): SNHLY, FYNNEI. The CDR3 is made up of 13 amino acids. Deletions cut 6 bases from V and 7 bases from J, with 12 bases between. The CDR3 spells CASRPRGGEKLFF. CDR3 DNA: TGTGCCAGCAGGCCCAGGGGTGGTGAAAAACTGTTTTTT.

Comments on this clone: An end of the junction differs from the germline gene, which may be a read error. The genes are TRBV18 and TRBJ2-7; maybe TRBD2 (6 bases). The CDR3 sequence is 13 residues long. Germline CDR1 reads KGHSH; CDR2 reads LQKENI. CDR3 coding DNA: TGTGCCAGCTCACCACCGGGGCTTCGGGAGCAGCACTTC. Its translation is CASSPPGLREQHF. Filled out from reference TRBV18 and TRBJ2-7, the complete variable domain reads NAGVMQNPRHLVRRRGQEARLRCSPMKGHSHVYWYRQLPEEGLKFMVYLQKENIIDESGMPKERFSAEFPKEGPSILRIQQVVRGDSAAYFCASSPPGLREQHFGPGTRLTVT.

The rearrangement uses TRBV11-2 and TRBJ2-7; 10 bases are a match to TRBD2. The CDR3 sequence is 15 residues long. The V segment lost 0 bases and the J segment 2 bases; nucleotides outside the gene matches: 1. Looked up from germline, CDR1 is SGHAT and CDR2 is FQNNGV. As DNA, the CDR3 is TGTGCCAGCAGCTTAGAACTAGCGGGACCCTACGAGCAGTACTTC. Translated, it gives CASSLELAGPYEQYF.

The V and J genes are TRBV6-1 and TRBJ2-4; TRBD1 agrees at 7 bases. Germline values: CDR1 MNHNS, CDR2 SASEGT. The CDR3 has 15 amino acids. Trimming cost V 3 bases and J 0 bases; bases outside gene matches: 2. Here the CDR3 DNA reads TGTGCCAGCAGTGATCAGGGGGTAGCCAAAAACATTCAGTACTTC. Amino acid sequence: CASSDQGVAKNIQYF.

This sequence joins TRBV10-2 and TRBJ1-2; 8 bases fit TRBD1. This CDR3 has 12 residues. Germline values: CDR1 WSHSY, CDR2 SAAADI. After removal of 7 bases from V and 6 bases from J, the junction contained 4 bases not matched to a gene. This CDR3 is CASNPGGDGYTF. Here the CDR3 DNA reads TGCGCCAGCAACCCAGGGGGCGATGGCTACACCTTC.

The chain employs TRBV7-2 and TRBJ1-4; a possible D gene is TRBD1 (6 bases). This CDR3 spans 15 amino acids. Germline V gene sequence: CDR1 SGHTA, CDR2 FQGNSA. Trimming took off 4 bases at V and 4 bases at J, with 13 bases between the two ends. CDR3 in DNA: TGTGCCAGCAGCTCCCAGGGGATCCTTAATGAAAAACTGTTTTTT. Encoded protein: CASSSQGILNEKLFF.

V is TRBV28 and J is TRBJ1-5; D perhaps matches TRBD1 (5 bases). Germline CDR1 is MDHEN and CDR2 is SYDVKM. This CDR3 comprises 16 residues. V dropped 5 bases and J dropped 1 base, with 15 bases sitting between them. The CDR3 spells CASSLRTLRSNQPQHF. For the CDR3, the DNA is TGTGCCAGCAGTCTACGGACACTGAGGAGCAATCAGCCCCAGCATTTT.

This clone was seen only a few times. This chain links TRBV28 with TRBJ2-3; 7 nucleotides agree with TRBD2. Germline lookup yields CDR1 MDHEN and CDR2 SYDVKM. The CDR3 spans 15 residues. The ends lost 6 bases at V and 4 bases at J; junction bases unmatched: 10. CDR3 residues: CASSSGGVGADTQYF. CDR3 sequence (DNA): TGTGCCAGCAGCTCGGGGGGTGTCGGGGCAGATACGCAGTATTTT.

The chain combines TRBV15 with TRBJ2-5, with TRBD1 matching over 9 bases. Germline V lookup: CDR1 LNHNV, CDR2 YYDKDF (reference sequence). V was pared by 0 bases and J by 5 bases, with 4 bases of the junction left unmatched. This CDR3 region has 15 residues. CDR3 DNA: TGTGCCACCAGCAGAGAACAGGGGGCCTGGGAGACCCAGTACTTC. This sequence encodes CATSREQGAWETQYF.

The rearrangement uses TRBV7-2 and TRBJ1-2; 8 nucleotides agree with TRBD1. The length of the CDR3 is 14 residues. CDR1 is SGHTA, CDR2 FQGNSA, per germline. With 5 bases clipped from V and 4 bases from J, the junction kept 6 bases outside the gene matches. CDR3 nucleotides: TGTGCCAGCAGCAGAGACAGGGGAATCTATGGCTACACCTTC. Translation: CASSRDRGIYGYTF.

The V gene is TRBV18, the J gene TRBJ1-5; D gene uncertain. This CDR3 is built from 13 residues. Trimming took 3 bases from V and 7 from J, leaving 10 bases between them. In germline, CDR1 is KGHSH, CDR2 LQKENI. The DNA for the CDR3 is TGTGCCAGCTCACCGGGGAGGTTCCAGCCCCAGCATTTT. Protein sequence: CASSPGRFQPQHF.

The V call is TRBV9, the J call TRBJ2-5; maybe TRBD1 (6 bases). Deletions cut 4 bases from V and 1 base from J, with 8 bases between. Looked up from germline, CDR1 is SGDLS and CDR2 is YYNGEE. This CDR3 is built from 13 residues. In DNA form, the CDR3 reads TGTGCCAGCAGCCGGGACATCCAAGAGACCCAGTACTTC. Translation: CASSRDIQETQYF. The full variable domain, its missing parts supplied by reference TRBV9 and TRBJ2-5, is DSGVTQTPKHLITATGQRVTLRCSPRSGDLSVYWYQQSLDQGLQFLIQYYNGEERAKGNILERFSAQQFPDLHSELNLSSLELGDSALYFCASSRDIQETQYFGPGTRLLVL.

This rearrangement joins TRBV5-4 to TRBJ2-3, with 10 bases matching TRBD1. Germline CDR1 SGHNT, CDR2 YYREEE (reference sequence). V shed 4 bases and J 4 bases; nucleotides not matched to a gene: 9. This CDR3 comprises 16 residues. For the CDR3, the DNA is TGTGCCAGCAGCCTAACCATGGGGACAGGGGCAGATACGCAGTATTTT. Its translation is CASSLTMGTGADTQYF.

This clone showed up just once. This chain connects TRBV29-1 to TRBJ2-7; the D gene is possibly TRBD2 (6 bases). Germline CDR1 reads SQVTM; CDR2 reads ANQGSEA. V lost 4 bases and J lost 6, with 10 bases in between. The CDR3 has 11 residues. The CDR3 sequence is CSVGRRGEQYF. The CDR3 DNA sequence: TGCAGCGTTGGTCGGCGGGGCGAGCAGTACTTC.

This chain joins TRBV19 and TRBJ2-1; 9 bases match TRBD2. V dropped 5 bases and J dropped 4; count of bases not matched to a gene: 9. The CDR3 runs to 16 residues. Germline values: CDR1 LNHDA, CDR2 SQIVND (reference sequence). The CDR3 DNA reads as TGTGCCAGTAGTGTCCAAGCGGGGGGTAGGTACAATGAGCAGTTCTTC. It specifies CASSVQAGGRYNEQFF. The full variable domain, completed using reference TRBV19 and TRBJ2-1, is DGGITQSPKYLFRKEGQNVTLSCEQNLNHDAMYWYRQDPGQGLRLIYYSQIVNDFQKGDIAEGYSVSREKKESFPLTVTSAQKNPTAFYLCASSVQAGGRYNEQFFGPGTRLTVL.

The V call is TRBV6-5, the J call TRBJ2-7, with TRBD2 matching 7 bases. The germline V gene encodes CDR1 MNHEY and CDR2 SVGAGI. This CDR3 spans 12 amino acids. The J segment lost 6 bases and the V segment lost 2 bases, leaving 1 base of the junction unmatched. CDR3 protein: CASSYREGEQYF. The CDR3 DNA reads as TGTGCCAGCAGTTACAGGGAGGGCGAGCAGTACTTC.

The CDR3 protein is CASSANRQGAGGYTF. CDR3 in DNA: TGTGCCAGCAGCGCAAATAGACAGGGGGCTGGTGGCTACACCTTC. The chain recombines TRBV9 with TRBJ1-2; 10 bases are a match to TRBD1. The CDR3 consists of 15 residues. In germline, CDR1 is SGDLS, CDR2 YYNGEE. V trimming: 3 bases; J trimming: 7 bases; junction bases outside the gene matches: 9.

The chain uses TRBV28 and TRBJ1-6, with 7 bases identical to TRBD1. Germline V CDR1 and CDR2: MDHEN, SYDVKM. The CDR3 has 15 amino acids. V lost 7 bases, J lost 9 bases, and 12 bases stayed unmatched. The CDR3 region is CASNPQGGNLSPLHF. The CDR3 coding sequence is TGTGCCAGCAACCCGCAGGGGGGTAATCTTTCACCCCTCCACTTT. The variable domain in full, with the rest retrieved from reference TRBV28 and TRBJ1-6, is DVKVTQSSRYLVKRTGEKVFLECVQDMDHENMFWYRQDPGLGLRLIYFSYDVKMKEKGDIPEGYSVSREKKERFSLILESASTNQTSMYLCASNPQGGNLSPLHFGNGTRLTVT.

The chain has TRBV28 and TRBJ2-3; D is undetermined. This CDR3 comprises 15 residues. V was shortened by 1 base and J by 2 bases, with 10 bases between the two germline ends. Germline V gene sequence: CDR1 MDHEN, CDR2 SYDVKM. As DNA, the CDR3 is TGTGCCAGCAGTTTATTACGCAGTTACACAGATACGCAGTATTTT. Protein product: CASSLLRSYTDTQYF.

CDR3 nucleotides: TGTGCCAGCAGCTTTTCCGGGACCTACGAGCAGTACTTC. This translates into CASSFSGTYEQYF. The rearrangement links TRBV7-2 to TRBJ2-7, with D tentatively TRBD2 (5 bases). The germline V gene encodes CDR1 SGHTA and CDR2 FQGNSA. The CDR3 covers 13 residues. The germline V and J ends were trimmed by 3 bases and 2 bases, with 8 bases remaining between them.

The chain employs TRBV2 and TRBJ1-2; no definite D call. Germline V gives CDR1 SNHLY, CDR2 FYNNEI. The CDR3 has 11 amino acids. V was shortened by 8 bases and J by 3 bases, with 7 bases between the two germline ends. This CDR3 reads CASADYYGYTF. The CDR3 DNA sequence: TGTGCCAGCGCCGACTACTATGGCTACACCTTC.

This clone has only a few counts. This chain links TRBV19 with TRBJ1-5; D may be TRBD1 (5 bases). CDR3 size: 14 residues. The V gene's germline CDR1 is LNHDA and CDR2 SQIVND (reference sequence). V lost 4 bases, J lost 0 bases, and 7 bases lay in between. This chain's CDR3 is CASSTGNSNQPQHF. CDR3 sequence (DNA): TGTGCCAGTAGTACAGGGAATAGCAATCAGCCCCAGCATTTT.

This sequence joins TRBV5-4 and TRBJ1-2; possible D gene TRBD1, 6 bases. In germline, CDR1 is SGHNT, CDR2 YYREEE (reference sequence). The CDR3 runs to 12 residues. V lost 6 bases, J lost 1 base, and 7 bases lay in between. CDR3: CASTRGNYGYTF. The CDR3 DNA follows: TGTGCCAGCACCAGGGGTAACTATGGCTACACCTTC.